This T cell receptor beta chain was retrieved from a study of siplizumab effects on memory and regulatory T cells. Points from the study as a whole: Siplizumab produced a significant reduction in alloreactive sequences that were traceable to unstimulated CD4+ memory cells. Researchers did not confirm the suppressive function of proliferating Tregs from siplizumab cultures.

About this clone itself: Antigen: not known.

Unmatched junction bases numbered 2, after V lost 0 bases and J lost 8 bases. CDR1 and CDR2 from the germline V gene are GTSNPN and SVGIG (reference sequence). The CDR3 is 12 residues long. About 9.2 x 10^4 TCR templates underwent assay in every sample. Here immunoSEQ multiplex PCR was the method, and the copy in TCRdb shows in-frame clones only, minus some. The data contain 100,000 or so clones, 75% to 95% of them singletons. This clonotype was obtained from a human donor in good health. Some clones in this sample may be carry-over from other donors' samples. The source material was CD4+ T cells sorted from blood. The chain recombines TRBV30 with TRBJ1-2, with TRBD1 matching 8 bases. The CDR3 sequence is CAWSVQGGGYTF. DNA of the CDR3: TGTGCCTGGAGTGTACAGGGGGGAGGCTACACCTTC.